Detailed here is one T cell receptor beta chain. Deletions cut 2 bases from V and 5 bases from J, with 9 bases between. This CDR3 is built from 13 residues. Germline V gives CDR1 MDHEN, CDR2 SYDVKM. The table came from immunoSEQ multiplex PCR; TCRdb's copy has only in-frame clones and leaves some out. The sample has around 140,000 clones, about nine tenths seen once. These data belong to a study of OX40 agonist ivuxolimab in advanced cancers. This clonotype was obtained from an adult with an advanced solid tumor such as melanoma, head and neck, liver or kidney cancer. The sequences come from CD4+ or CD8+ T cells sorted from blood, collected in a trial of the OX40 agonist ivuxolimab. The chain combines TRBV28 with TRBJ1-1; possibly TRBD1 for D (5 bases). Here the CDR3 DNA reads TGTGCCAGCAGTTTACAGGGTGTTACTGAAGCTTTCTTT. As protein: CASSLQGVTEAFF.